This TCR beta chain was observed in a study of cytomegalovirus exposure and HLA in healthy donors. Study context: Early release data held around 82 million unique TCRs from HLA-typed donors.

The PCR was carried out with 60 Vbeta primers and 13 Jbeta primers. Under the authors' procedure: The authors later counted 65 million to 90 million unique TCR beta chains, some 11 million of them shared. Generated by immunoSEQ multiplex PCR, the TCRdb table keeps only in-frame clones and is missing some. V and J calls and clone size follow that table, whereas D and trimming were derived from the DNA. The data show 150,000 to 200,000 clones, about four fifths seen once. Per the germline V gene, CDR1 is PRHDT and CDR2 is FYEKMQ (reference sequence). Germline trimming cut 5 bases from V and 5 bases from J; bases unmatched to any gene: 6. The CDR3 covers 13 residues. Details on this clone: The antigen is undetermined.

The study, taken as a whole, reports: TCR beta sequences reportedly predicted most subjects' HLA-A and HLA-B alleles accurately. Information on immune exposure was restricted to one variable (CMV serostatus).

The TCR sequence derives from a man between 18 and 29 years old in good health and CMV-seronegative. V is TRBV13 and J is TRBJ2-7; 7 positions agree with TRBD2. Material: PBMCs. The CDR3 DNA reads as TGTGCCAGCAGCGGCGGGAGATCCCACGAGCAGTACTTC. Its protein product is CASSGGRSHEQYF.